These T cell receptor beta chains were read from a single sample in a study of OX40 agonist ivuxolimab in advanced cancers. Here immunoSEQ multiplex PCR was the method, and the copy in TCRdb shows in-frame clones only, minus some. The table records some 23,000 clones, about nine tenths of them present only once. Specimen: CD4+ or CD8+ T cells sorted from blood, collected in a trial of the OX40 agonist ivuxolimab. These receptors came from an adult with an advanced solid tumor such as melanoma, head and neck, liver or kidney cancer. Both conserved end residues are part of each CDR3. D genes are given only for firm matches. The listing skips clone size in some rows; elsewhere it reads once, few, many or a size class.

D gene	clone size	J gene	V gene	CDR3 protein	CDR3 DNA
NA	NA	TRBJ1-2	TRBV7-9	CASSLEERGYTF	TGTGCCAGCAGCTTAGAGGAGAGGGGCTACACCTTC
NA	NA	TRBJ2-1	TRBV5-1	CASTPWDANNEQFF	TGCGCCAGCACACCCTGGGACGCAAACAATGAGCAGTTCTTC
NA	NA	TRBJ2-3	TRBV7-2	CASSPPGTDTQYF	TGTGCCAGCAGCCCCCCAGGGACAGATACGCAGTATTTT
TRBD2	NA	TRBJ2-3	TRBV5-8	CASSLRLTSGREDTQYF	TGTGCCAGCAGCTTGCGCCTGACTAGCGGGAGGGAAGATACGCAGTATTTT
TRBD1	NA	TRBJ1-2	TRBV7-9	CASSLLDRDVGGYTF	TGTGCCAGCAGCCTCCTGGACAGGGACGTGGGCGGCTACACCTTC
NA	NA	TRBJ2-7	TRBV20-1	CSARDPAVQYF	TGCAGTGCTAGAGATCCGGCGGTGCAGTACTTC
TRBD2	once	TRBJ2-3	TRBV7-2	CASSLVAGGRDTQYF	TGTGCCAGCAGCTTAGTAGCGGGGGGAAGAGATACGCAGTATTTT
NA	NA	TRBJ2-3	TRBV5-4	CASSLGAGDTQYF	TGTGCCAGCAGCTTGGGGGCGGGAGATACGCAGTATTTT
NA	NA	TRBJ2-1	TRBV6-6	CASSPVNAPKFF	TGTGCCAGCAGTCCCGTGAACGCCCCAAAGTTCTTC
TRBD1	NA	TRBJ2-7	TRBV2	CASRNIGTGFYEQYF	TGTGCCAGCAGAAATATTGGGACAGGGTTCTACGAGCAGTACTTC
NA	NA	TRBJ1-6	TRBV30	CAWSGPEGSPLHF	TGTGCCTGGAGCGGTCCCGAAGGGTCACCCCTCCACTTT
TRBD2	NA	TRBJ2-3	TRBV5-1	CASSLSGREPDTQYF	TGCGCCAGCAGCTTGTCAGGGCGGGAGCCAGATACGCAGTATTTT
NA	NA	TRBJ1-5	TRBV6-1	CASTAPPGKNQPQHF	TGTGCCAGCACCGCCCCCCCAGGGAAGAATCAGCCCCAGCATTTT
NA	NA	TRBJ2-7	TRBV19	CASSIIGAYEQYF	TGTGCCAGTAGTATAATAGGGGCCTACGAGCAGTACTTC
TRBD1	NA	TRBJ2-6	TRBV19	CASSRDSFSGANVLTF	TGTGCCAGTAGCCGGGACAGCTTCTCTGGGGCCAACGTCCTGACTTTC
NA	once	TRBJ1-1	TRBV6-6	CASSYSDSEAFF	TGTGCCAGCAGTTACTCGGACAGTGAAGCTTTCTTT
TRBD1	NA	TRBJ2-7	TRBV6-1	CASSAEQGRFYEQYF	TGTGCCAGCAGTGCTGAACAGGGGCGGTTTTACGAGCAGTACTTC
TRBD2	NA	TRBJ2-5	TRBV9	CASSVGGLAGGETQYF	TGTGCCAGCAGCGTAGGAGGGCTAGCGGGAGGTGAGACCCAGTACTTC
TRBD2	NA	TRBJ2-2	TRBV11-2	CASSLSSGDTGELFF	TGTGCCAGCAGCTTAAGTAGCGGGGATACCGGGGAGCTGTTTTTT
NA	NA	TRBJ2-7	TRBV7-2	CASSLAGGTSSYEQYF	TGTGCCAGCAGCCTAGCTGGCGGAACGAGCTCCTACGAGCAGTACTTC
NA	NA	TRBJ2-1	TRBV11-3	CASSLNRVVNEQFF	TGTGCCAGCAGCTTAAACAGGGTGGTCAATGAGCAGTTCTTC
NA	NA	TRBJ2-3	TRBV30	CAWSVASGTDTQYF	TGTGCCTGGAGTGTCGCTAGCGGCACAGATACGCAGTATTTT
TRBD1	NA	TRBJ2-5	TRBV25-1	CASSIGQGTQETQYF	TGTGCCAGCAGTATCGGACAGGGGACACAAGAGACCCAGTACTTC
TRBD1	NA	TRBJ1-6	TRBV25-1	CASSEYRQGDNSPLHF	TGTGCCAGCAGTGAATATAGACAGGGGGATAATTCACCCCTCCACTTT
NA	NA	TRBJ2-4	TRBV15	CATSPTRGSVAKNIQYF	TGTGCCACCAGCCCGACTCGGGGCAGTGTGGCCAAAAACATTCAGTACTTC
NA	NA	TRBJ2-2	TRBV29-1	CSVVLPPGNTGELFF	TGCAGCGTTGTACTTCCCCCCGGGAACACCGGGGAGCTGTTTTTT
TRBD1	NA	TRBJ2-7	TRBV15	CATSATGGYEQYF	TGTGCCACCAGTGCGACAGGGGGTTACGAGCAGTACTTC